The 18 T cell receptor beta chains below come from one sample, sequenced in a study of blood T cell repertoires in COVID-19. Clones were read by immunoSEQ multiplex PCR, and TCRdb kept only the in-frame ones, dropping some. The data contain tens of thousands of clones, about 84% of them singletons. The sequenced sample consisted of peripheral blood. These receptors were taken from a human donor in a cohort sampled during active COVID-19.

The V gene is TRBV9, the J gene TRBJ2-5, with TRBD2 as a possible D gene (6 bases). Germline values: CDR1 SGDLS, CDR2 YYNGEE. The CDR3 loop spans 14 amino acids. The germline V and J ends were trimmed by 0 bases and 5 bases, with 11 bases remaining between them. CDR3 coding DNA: TGTGCCAGCAGCGTAGGACCCGGGGGTGAGACCCAGTACTTC. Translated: CASSVGPGGETQYF.

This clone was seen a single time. In DNA form, the CDR3 reads TGTGCCAGCATCATTGCAGGACAGGCCTATGGCTACACCTTC. It specifies CASIIAGQAYGYTF. The chain combines TRBV6-5 with TRBJ1-2, with TRBD1 identical over 7 bases. CDR1 MNHEY and CDR2 SVGAGI come from the germline V gene. The ends lost 7 bases at V and 4 bases at J; junction bases unmatched: 9. The CDR3 covers 14 residues.

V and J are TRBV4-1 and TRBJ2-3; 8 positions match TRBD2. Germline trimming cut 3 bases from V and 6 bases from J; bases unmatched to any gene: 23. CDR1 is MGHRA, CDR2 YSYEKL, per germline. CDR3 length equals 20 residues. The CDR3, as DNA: TGCGCCAGCAGCCACCTGAAGCTGTGGCGGGAGGCCAGCCTCGAGGATACGCAGTATTTT. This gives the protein CASSHLKLWREASLEDTQYF.

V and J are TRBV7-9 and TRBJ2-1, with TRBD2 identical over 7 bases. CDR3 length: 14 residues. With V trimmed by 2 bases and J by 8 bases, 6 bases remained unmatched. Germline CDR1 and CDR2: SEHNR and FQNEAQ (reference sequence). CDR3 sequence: CASSLLGGGDEQFF. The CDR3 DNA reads TGTGCCAGCAGCTTATTAGGCGGGGGAGATGAGCAGTTCTTC.

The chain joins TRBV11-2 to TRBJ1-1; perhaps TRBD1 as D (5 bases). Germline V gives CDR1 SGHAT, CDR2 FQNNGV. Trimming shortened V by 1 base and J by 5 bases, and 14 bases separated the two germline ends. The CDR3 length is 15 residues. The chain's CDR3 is CASSLVGGARTEAFF. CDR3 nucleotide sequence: TGTGCCAGCAGCTTAGTTGGAGGGGCGAGGACTGAAGCTTTCTTT.

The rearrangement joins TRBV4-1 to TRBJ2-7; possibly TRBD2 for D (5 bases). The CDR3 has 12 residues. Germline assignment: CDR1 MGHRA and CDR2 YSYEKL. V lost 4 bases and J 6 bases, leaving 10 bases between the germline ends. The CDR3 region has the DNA TGCGCCAGCAGCCCCACTAGAGGCGAGCAGTACTTC. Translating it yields CASSPTRGEQYF.

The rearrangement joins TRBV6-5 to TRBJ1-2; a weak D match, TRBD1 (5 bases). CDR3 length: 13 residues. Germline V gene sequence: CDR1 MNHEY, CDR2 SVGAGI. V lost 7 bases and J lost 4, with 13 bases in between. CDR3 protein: CASKAGPFYGYTF. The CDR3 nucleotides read TGTGCCAGCAAGGCGGGACCGTTCTATGGCTACACCTTC.

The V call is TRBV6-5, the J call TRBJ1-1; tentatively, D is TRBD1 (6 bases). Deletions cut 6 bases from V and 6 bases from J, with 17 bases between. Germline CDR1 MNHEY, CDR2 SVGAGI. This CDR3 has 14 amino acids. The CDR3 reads CASSKGGGSPEAFF. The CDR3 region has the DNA TGTGCCAGCAGCAAGGGAGGGGGTAGCCCTGAAGCTTTCTTT.

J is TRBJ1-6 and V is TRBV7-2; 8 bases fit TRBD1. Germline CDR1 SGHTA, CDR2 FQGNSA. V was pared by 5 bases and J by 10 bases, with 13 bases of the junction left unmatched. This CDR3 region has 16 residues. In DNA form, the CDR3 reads TGTGCCAGCAGCCCTTCTGGACAGGGTAGGACCTCACCCCTCCACTTT. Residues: CASSPSGQGRTSPLHF.

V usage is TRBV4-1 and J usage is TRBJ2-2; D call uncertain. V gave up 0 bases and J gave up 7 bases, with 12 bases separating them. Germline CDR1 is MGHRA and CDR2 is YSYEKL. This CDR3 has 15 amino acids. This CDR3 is CASSQDYPGDGELFF. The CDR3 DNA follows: TGCGCCAGCAGCCAAGACTATCCTGGTGACGGGGAGCTGTTTTTT.

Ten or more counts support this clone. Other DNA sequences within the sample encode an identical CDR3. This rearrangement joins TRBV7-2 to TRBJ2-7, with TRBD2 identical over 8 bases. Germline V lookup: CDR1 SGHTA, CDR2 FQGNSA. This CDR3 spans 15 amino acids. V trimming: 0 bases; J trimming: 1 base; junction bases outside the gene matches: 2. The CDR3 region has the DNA TGTGCCAGCAGCTTAGCGGCTAGCGGGTCCTACGAGCAGTACTTC. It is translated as CASSLAASGSYEQYF.

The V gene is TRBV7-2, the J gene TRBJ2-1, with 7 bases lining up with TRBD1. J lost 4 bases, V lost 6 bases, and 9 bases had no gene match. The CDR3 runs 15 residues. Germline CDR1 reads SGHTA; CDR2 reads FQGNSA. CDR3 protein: CASRRTGESYNEQFF. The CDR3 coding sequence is TGTGCCAGCAGGCGTACAGGGGAAAGTTACAATGAGCAGTTCTTC.

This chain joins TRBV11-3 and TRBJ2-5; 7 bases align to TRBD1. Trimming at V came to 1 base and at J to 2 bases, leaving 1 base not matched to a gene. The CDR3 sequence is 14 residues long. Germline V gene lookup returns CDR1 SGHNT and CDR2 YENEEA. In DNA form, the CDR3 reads TGTGCCAGCAGCTTAGGCAGGGGGCAAGAGACCCAGTACTTC. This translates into CASSLGRGQETQYF. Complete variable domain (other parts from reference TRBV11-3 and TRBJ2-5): EAGVVQSPRYKIIEKKQPVAFWCNPISGHNTLYWYLQNLGQGPELLIRYENEEAVDDSQLPKDRFSAERLKGVDSTLKIQPAELGDSAVYLCASSLGRGQETQYFGPGTRLLVL.

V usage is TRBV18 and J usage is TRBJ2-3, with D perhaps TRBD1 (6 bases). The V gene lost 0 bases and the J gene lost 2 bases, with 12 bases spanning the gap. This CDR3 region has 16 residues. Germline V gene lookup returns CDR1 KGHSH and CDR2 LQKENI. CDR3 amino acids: CASSPPWDTYTDTQYF. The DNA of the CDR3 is TGTGCCAGCTCACCACCTTGGGACACCTACACAGATACGCAGTATTTT.

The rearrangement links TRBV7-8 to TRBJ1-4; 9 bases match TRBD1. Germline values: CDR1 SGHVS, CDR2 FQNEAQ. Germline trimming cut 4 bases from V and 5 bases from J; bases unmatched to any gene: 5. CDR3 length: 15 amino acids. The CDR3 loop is CASSSRTGENEKLFF. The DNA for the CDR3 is TGTGCCAGCAGCTCCAGGACAGGGGAGAATGAAAAACTGTTTTTT. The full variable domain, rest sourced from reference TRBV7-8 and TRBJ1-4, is GAGVSQSPRYKVAKRGQDVALRCDPISGHVSLFWYQQALGQGPEFLTYFQNEAQLDKSGLPSDRFFAERPEGSVSTLKIQRTQQEDSAVYLCASSSRTGENEKLFFGSGTQLSVL.

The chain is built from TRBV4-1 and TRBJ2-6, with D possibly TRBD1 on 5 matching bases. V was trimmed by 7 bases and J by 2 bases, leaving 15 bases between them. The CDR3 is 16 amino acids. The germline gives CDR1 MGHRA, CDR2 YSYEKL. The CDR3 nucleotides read TGCGCCAGCACCTCAAGGTTGACAGCTGGGGCCAACGTCCTGACTTTC. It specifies CASTSRLTAGANVLTF.

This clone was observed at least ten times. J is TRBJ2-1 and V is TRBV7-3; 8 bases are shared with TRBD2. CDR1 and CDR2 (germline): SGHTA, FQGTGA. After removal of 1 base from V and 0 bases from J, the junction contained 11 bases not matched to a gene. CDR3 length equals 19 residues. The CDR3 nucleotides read TGTGCCAGCAGCTTAAGGGATGCGGGAGGCCTCGCCTCCTACAATGAGCAGTTCTTC. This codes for CASSLRDAGGLASYNEQFF.

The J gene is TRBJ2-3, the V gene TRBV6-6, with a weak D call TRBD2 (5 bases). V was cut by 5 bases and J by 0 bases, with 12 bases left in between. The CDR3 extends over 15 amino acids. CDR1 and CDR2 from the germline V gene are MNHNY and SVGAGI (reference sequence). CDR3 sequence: CASSDPADSTDTQYF. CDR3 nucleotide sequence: TGTGCCAGCAGTGACCCAGCGGATAGCACAGATACGCAGTATTTT.